This TCR beta chain was retrieved from a study of blood T cell repertoires in COVID-19. The assay was immunoSEQ multiplex PCR, and TCRdb's table has in-frame clones only and misses some. The sample has around 380,000 clones, more than 75% seen once. Trimming shortened V by 2 bases and J by 8 bases, and 12 bases separated the two germline ends. This CDR3 is 13 amino acids long. CDR1 and CDR2 (germline): KGHSH, LQKENI. The chain is built from TRBV18 and TRBJ1-2; the D gene is possibly TRBD1 (5 bases). This TCR derives from a human donor with acute or convalescent COVID-19. The donor label of this sample is uncertain. Sequenced: peripheral blood. The CDR3 protein is CASSPNDRRGYTF. CDR3 DNA: TGTGCCAGCTCACCAAACGACAGAAGGGGCTACACCTTC.